This T cell receptor beta chain was documented in a study of blood T cell repertoires in COVID-19. Study summary: T cells, B-cell-depleted T cells, or PBMCs provided the cDNA or gDNA that served as material.

Per germline, CDR1 ENHRY and CDR2 SYGVKD. The CDR3 covers 13 residues. Trimming pared 3 bases from V and 5 bases from J, leaving 10 bases between. In the authors' workflow: Amplification of reference gene primers provided the estimated nucleated cell counts. Repertoires were generated with immunoSEQ multiplex PCR, while TCRdb's copy carries only in-frame clones and drops some. V and J calls and clone size are those listed in that table; D and trimming were worked out from the DNA. The table has 130,000 or so clones, roughly 83% seen once. Seattle enrolled patients during active infection and tracked them longitudinally.

The chain carries TRBV10-3 and TRBJ1-2; D is perhaps TRBD1 (6 bases). The receptor comes from a woman in her seventies with COVID-19, enrolled during active disease. Sequenced input: peripheral blood. CDR3 DNA: TGTGCCATCAGTGAAATGGGGGCGTATGGCTACACCTTC. Translation gives CAISEMGAYGYTF.